Sequencing of this TCR beta chain was carried out in a study of Graves' ophthalmopathy and Graves' hyperthyroidism (dated by TCRdb to the late 2010s). Regarding the research as a whole: Peripheral blood was collected at initial diagnosis, before any treatment. The study used signatures of the TCR beta repertoire to tell Graves' ophthalmopathy apart from Graves' hyperthyroidism and to predict which patients would progress to ophthalmopathy. In total, 135 blood samples were TCR-sequenced: roughly 45 ophthalmopathy, over 70 hyperthyroidism and approximately 17 hyperthyroidism-to-ophthalmopathy patients. A discovery set of 100 patients (about 45 ophthalmopathy, 55 to 65 stable hyperthyroidism) was enrolled to explore V-J signatures distinguishing ophthalmopathy from hyperthyroidism. For independent validation, a separate cohort was made up of some 19 hyperthyroidism patients plus 17 patients who later progressed from hyperthyroidism to ophthalmopathy. In more than five hyperthyroidism patients, T-cell repertoires of thyroid tissue and blood were compared. Following sampling, methimazole starting at 30 mg daily was administered to hyperthyroidism patients, and high-dose intravenous methylprednisolone was administered to ophthalmopathy patients. For training and testing, the roughly 97 patients in the discovery cohort were randomly divided in a 7:3 ratio. Summary of the overall study and its limitations: In cross-validation, the 13-signature model distinguished ophthalmopathy from stable hyperthyroidism with 85% to 90% sensitivity and 81.08% specificity, and in the test set the corresponding values were 80% and 75%. In validation, the model predicted ophthalmopathy progression with roughly 68% sensitivity and roughly 72% specificity; roughly eleven predicted patients were CT-confirmed with GO in a median of about 7.1 months. Sample size was not statistically predetermined, and group allocation was not concealed from the investigators. Most of the expanded thyroid clonotypes with a frequency above 0.001 were also detected in blood, and it was suggested that the thyroid immune response may be reflected by blood repertoires.

From the germline V gene, CDR1 is MNHEY and CDR2 is SVGEGT. CDR3 length: 15 amino acids, cysteine to phenylalanine. Only CDR3 DNA is held: 45 bases, read in frame from base 1. The V end loses 8 bases and the J end loses 2 bases, and a stretch of 19 bases separates them. Patients with ophthalmopathy had moderately to severely active disease, with a Clinical Activity Score of 3 or more, a NOSPECS grade of 4 or more, and a disease duration of less than 3 months. Anyone with other autoimmune diseases, uncontrolled infections, pregnancy or lactation was excluded from the study. Diagnosis was based on clinical symptoms, serum thyroxine, TRAb, thyroid ultrasound and orbital computed tomography. Ficoll-Paque density gradient centrifugation was used to isolate PBMCs from around 10 ml of fresh peripheral blood. Total RNA was extracted using Trizol reagent, and RNA quality was checked on an Agilent 2100 Bioanalyzer.

A word on this clonotype: The antigen it recognizes is unknown. Base qualities were left out, and no much larger clone turns up one base away.

For repertoire sequencing, TCR beta CDR3 regions were amplified from RNA transcripts. The first round of RT-PCR was done with HTBI primers and the Qiagen OneStep RT-PCR kit, and was followed by a second round of multiplex PCR, then size selection and purification. Libraries were sequenced on an Illumina HiSeq2000 using paired-end 100 bp reads. As for the authors' bioinformatics: SOAPnuke was used to process the reads, throwing out any read that had adapters, had uncalled bases, had a mean Phred below 15, or lacked an exact constant-primer or identifier match. COPE v1.2.5 was used to merge high-quality paired reads. Clonotypes were defined as unique nucleotide sequences and were aligned to IMGT TRB V, D and J references using MiTCR v1.1. The analysis was limited to V-J combinations with a frequency above 0.0001, which together covered around 99% of the repertoires. For each V-J combination, a TCR clonal expansion and chaos score was defined as the ratio of F50 clonal expansion to chaos observed in the TCRdist matrix. Welch's t-statistics and random forest were used to reduce the features to about 14 V-J combinations, which were then used as input to a naive Bayes classifier. The Morisita-Horn index was used to measure how similar the thyroid and blood repertoires were. TCRdb applied fastp at Q25 and MiXCR to the public reads, then kept only in-frame beta chains. Rows with a matching CDR3 protein are joined into one entry that keeps the most common DNA and genes. The V and J calls shown here were made by TCRdb, not taken from the authors' results. Across this sample there are about 150,000 distinct CDR3 sequences, with over 35% seen only once. The ten largest clones add up to roughly 5.2% of the sample.

The sequence derives from a woman aged 40 to 55 with Graves' ophthalmopathy. Donor details come from another sample of the same person, matched by shared clones. Sequencing was done on a sample of peripheral blood. The rearranged chain carries TRBV6-2 or TRBV6-3 and TRBJ2-7; a tentative D call is TRBD2 (5 bases match). CDR3 region: CASSSWPSLTYEQYF. The sequenced DNA is TGTGCCAGCTCGAGTTGGCCTAGCCTAACCTACGAGCAGTACTTC.